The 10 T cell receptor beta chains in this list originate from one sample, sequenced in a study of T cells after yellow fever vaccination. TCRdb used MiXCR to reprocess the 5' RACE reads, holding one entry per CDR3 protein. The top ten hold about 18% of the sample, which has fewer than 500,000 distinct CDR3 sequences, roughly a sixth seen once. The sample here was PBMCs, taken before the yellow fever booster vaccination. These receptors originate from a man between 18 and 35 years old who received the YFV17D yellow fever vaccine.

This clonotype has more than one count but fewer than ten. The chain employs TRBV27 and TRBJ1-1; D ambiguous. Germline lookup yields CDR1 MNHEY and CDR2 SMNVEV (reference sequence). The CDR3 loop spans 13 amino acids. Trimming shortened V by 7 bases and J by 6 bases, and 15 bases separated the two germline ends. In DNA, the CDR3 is TGTGCCAGCACCCTTGGGTCTGGCGCTGAAGCTTTCTTT. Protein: CASTLGSGAEAFF.

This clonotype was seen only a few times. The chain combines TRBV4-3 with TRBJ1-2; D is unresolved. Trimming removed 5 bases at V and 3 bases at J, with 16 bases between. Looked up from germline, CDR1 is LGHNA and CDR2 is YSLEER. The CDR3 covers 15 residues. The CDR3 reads CASSYQLRVDYGYTF. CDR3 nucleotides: TGCGCCAGCAGCTACCAATTGAGGGTTGACTATGGCTACACCTTC.

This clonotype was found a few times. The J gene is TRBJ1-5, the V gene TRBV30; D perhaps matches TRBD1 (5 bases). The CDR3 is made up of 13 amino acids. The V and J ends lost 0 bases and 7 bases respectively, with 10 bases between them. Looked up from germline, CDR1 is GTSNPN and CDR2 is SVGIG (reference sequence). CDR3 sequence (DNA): TGTGCCTGGAGTGTACTGGGGGAACAGCCCCAGCATTTT. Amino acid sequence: CAWSVLGEQPQHF.

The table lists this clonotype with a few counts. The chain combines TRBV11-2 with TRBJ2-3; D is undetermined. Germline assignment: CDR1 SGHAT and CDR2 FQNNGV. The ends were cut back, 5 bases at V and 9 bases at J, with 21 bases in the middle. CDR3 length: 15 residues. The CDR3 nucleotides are TGTGCCAGCAGCGTGGAAGAGTCCCCTGCGGAGACGCAGTATTTT. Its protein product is CASSVEESPAETQYF.

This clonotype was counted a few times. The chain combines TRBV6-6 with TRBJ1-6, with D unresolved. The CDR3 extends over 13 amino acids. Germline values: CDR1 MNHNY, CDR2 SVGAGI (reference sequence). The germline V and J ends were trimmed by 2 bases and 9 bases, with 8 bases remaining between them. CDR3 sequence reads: CASSYKGGSPLHF. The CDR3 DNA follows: TGTGCCAGCAGTTACAAGGGAGGTTCACCCCTCCACTTT.

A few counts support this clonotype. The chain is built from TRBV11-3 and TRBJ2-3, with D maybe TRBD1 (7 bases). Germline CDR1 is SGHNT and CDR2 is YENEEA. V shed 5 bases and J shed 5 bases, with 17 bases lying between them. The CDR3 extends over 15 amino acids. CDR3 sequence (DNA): TGTGCCAGCAGCCCGACAGGGATGGGGGGAGATACGCAGTATTTT. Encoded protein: CASSPTGMGGDTQYF. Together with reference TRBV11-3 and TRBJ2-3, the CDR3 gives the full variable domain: EAGVVQSPRYKIIEKKQPVAFWCNPISGHNTLYWYLQNLGQGPELLIRYENEEAVDDSQLPKDRFSAERLKGVDSTLKIQPAELGDSAVYLCASSPTGMGGDTQYFGPGTRLTVL.

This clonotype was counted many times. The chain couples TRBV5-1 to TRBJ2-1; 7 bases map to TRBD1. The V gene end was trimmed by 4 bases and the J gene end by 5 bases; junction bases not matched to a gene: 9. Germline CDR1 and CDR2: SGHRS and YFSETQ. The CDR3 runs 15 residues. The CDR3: CASSLQGLSNNEQFF. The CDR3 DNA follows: TGCGCCAGCAGCCTACAGGGGTTGTCCAACAATGAGCAGTTCTTC.

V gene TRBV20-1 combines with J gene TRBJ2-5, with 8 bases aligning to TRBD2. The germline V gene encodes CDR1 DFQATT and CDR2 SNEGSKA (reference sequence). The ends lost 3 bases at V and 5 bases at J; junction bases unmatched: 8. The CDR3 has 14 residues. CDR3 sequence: CSARTGTSRETQYF. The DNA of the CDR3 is TGCAGTGCTAGGACCGGGACTAGTCGGGAGACCCAGTACTTC.

This CDR3 is CASSQLHTNYRTTPLATNEKLFF. In nucleotides, the CDR3 is TGTGCCAGCAGCCAACTCCACACAAATTATCGCACGACGCCCTTAGCAACTAATGAAAAACTGTTTTTT. J is TRBJ1-4 and V is TRBV14; D is undetermined. With 2 bases removed from V and 0 bases from J, the gap between germline ends came to 31 bases. Germline CDR1 reads SGHDN; CDR2 reads FVKESK. This CDR3 is 23 amino acids long.

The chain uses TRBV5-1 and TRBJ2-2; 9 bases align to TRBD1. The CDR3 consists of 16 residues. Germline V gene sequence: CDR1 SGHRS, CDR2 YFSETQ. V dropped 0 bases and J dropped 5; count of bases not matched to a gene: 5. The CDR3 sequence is CASSLVWDRDTGELFF. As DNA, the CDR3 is TGCGCCAGCAGCTTGGTCTGGGACAGGGATACCGGGGAGCTGTTTTTT. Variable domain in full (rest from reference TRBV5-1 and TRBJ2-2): KAGVTQTPRYLIKTRGQQVTLSCSPISGHRSVSWYQQTPGQGLQFLFEYFSETQRNKGNFPGRFSGRQFSNSRSEMNVSTLELGDSALYLCASSLVWDRDTGELFFGEGSRLTVL.